What follows is one TCR beta chain and its context. Time point meaning: peripheral blood 6 weeks after treatment start. The data were obtained in a study of PD-L1 blockade in urothelial cancer. About the research overall: Patients commenced intravenous atezolizumab, 1,200 mg every 3 weeks, in 2014. A median roughly 150,000 T cells were found in blood samples.

Profiling relied on immunoSEQ multiplex PCR, and the TCRdb table lists in-frame clones only, not all of them. The sample yields roughly 42,000 clones, roughly nine tenths seen once. Per the germline V gene, CDR1 is MDHEN and CDR2 is SYDVKM. Trimming took 2 bases from V and 4 from J, leaving 13 bases between them. The CDR3 runs to 15 residues. Sequenced material: PBMCs, taken around atezolizumab (anti-PD-L1) treatment. This TCR was recovered from a man aged 65 to 79 with urothelial cancer. The rearrangement joins TRBV28 to TRBJ2-3; D is possibly TRBD2 (5 bases). CDR3 sequence: CASSLTLDGADTQYF. Here the CDR3 DNA reads TGTGCCAGCAGTTTAACACTAGATGGGGCAGATACGCAGTATTTT.